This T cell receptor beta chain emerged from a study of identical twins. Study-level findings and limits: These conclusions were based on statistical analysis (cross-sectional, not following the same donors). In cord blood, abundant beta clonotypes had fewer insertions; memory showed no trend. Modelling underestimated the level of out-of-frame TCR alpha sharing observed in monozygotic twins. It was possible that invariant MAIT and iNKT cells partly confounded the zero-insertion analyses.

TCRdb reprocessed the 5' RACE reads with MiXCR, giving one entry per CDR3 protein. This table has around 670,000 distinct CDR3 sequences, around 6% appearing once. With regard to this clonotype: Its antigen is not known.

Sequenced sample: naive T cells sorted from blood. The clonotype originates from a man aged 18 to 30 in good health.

The DNA of the CDR3 is TGTGCCAGCCAAGATATTCTCCAAGAGACCCAGTACTTC. Amino acid sequence: CASQDILQETQYF. V and J are TRBV27 and TRBJ2-5; no clear D. The length of the CDR3 is 13 residues. CDR1 is MNHEY, CDR2 SMNVEV, per germline (reference sequence). Deletions cut 8 bases from V and 1 base from J, with 11 bases between.